This TCR beta chain derives from a study of OX40 agonist ivuxolimab in advanced cancers. The V and J ends lost 7 bases and 0 bases respectively, with 13 bases between them. Germline-derived CDR1 and CDR2 are MNHEY and SVGAGI. The CDR3 covers 14 residues. Sequencing used immunoSEQ multiplex PCR; TCRdb keeps in-frame clones, though not all of them. This sample has just over 50,000 clones, with around 77% found just once. This clone showed up just once. Its antigen is undetermined. Study results and caveats: Certain nonresponding patients likewise had low normalized T-cell clonal expansion.

Collection of blood occurred at baseline, at cycle 4 day 1, and at cycle 7 day 1. Sequences were derived from CD4+ or CD8+ T cells sorted from blood, sampled in a trial of the OX40 agonist ivuxolimab. This sequence was found in an adult with an advanced solid tumor such as melanoma, head and neck, liver or kidney cancer. The J gene is TRBJ2-7, the V gene TRBV6-5, with D perhaps matching TRBD1 (5 bases). CDR3 bases: TGTGCCAGCAAATATCAAGGACACTCCTACGAGCAGTACTTC. Its protein is CASKYQGHSYEQYF.